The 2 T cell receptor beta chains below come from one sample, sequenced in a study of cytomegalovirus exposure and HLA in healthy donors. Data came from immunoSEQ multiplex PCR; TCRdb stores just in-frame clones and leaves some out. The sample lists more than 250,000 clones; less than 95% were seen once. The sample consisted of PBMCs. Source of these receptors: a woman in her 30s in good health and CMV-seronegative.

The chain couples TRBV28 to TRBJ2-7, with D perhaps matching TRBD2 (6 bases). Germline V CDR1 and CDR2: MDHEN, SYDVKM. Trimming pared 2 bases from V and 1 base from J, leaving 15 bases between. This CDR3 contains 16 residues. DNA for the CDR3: TGTGCCAGCAGTTTAGCGGACTACCGGAGGTCCTACGAGCAGTACTTC. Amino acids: CASSLADYRRSYEQYF.

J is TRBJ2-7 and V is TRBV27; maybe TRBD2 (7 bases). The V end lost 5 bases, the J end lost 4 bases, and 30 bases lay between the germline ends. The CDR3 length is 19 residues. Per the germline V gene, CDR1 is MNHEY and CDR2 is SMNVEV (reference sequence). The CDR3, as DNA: TGTGCCAGCAGTCCCGCGGGGGCGTCAGTGGTGCGCGGAGGTTACGAGCAGTACTTC. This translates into CASSPAGASVVRGGYEQYF.